This T cell receptor (beta chain) was captured in a study of blood T cell repertoires in COVID-19. The wider study: The United States, Italy and Spain provided the acute and convalescent COVID-19 samples. The cDNA or gDNA used as material had been derived from T cells, B-cell-depleted T cells, or PBMCs.

In the original processing: It was from reference gene primer amplification that nucleated cell counts were estimated. TCRdb's table, derived via immunoSEQ multiplex PCR, lists solely in-frame clones and lacks some. From that table come the V and J calls and clone size; the DNA was used to work out D and trimming. Of roughly 330,000 clones detected, approximately 90% appear once; the ten largest clones hold 3.5% to 4%. V trimming: 4 bases; J trimming: 6 bases; junction bases outside the gene matches: 8. The V gene's germline CDR1 is SGHDN and CDR2 FVKESK. CDR3 length equals 15 residues. Sequencing was done on a sample of peripheral blood. The chain is built from TRBV14 and TRBJ1-5, with TRBD1 matching over 8 bases. The clonotype was recovered from a woman in her fifties or sixties with active or convalescent COVID-19. Here the CDR3 reads CASSPGQAWGQPQHF. The CDR3 DNA sequence: TGTGCCAGCAGCCCGGGACAGGCCTGGGGTCAGCCCCAGCATTTT.